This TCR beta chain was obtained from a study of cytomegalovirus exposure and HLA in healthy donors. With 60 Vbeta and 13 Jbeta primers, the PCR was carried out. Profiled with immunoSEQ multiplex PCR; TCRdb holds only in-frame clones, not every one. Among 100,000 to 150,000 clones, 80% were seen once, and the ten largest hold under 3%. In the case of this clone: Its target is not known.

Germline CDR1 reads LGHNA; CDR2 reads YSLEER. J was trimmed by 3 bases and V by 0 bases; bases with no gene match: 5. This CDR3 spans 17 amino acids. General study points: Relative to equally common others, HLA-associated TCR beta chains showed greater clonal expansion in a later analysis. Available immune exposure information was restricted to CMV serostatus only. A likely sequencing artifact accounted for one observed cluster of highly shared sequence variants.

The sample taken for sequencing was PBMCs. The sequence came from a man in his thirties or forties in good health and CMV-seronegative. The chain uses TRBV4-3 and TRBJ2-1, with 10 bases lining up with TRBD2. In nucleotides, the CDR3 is TGCGCCAGCAGCCAAGATCATAGACTAGCGGGCTACAATGAGCAGTTCTTC. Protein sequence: CASSQDHRLAGYNEQFF.